The clone carrying this T cell receptor (beta chain) was seen a handful of times. These data come from a study of T cells in Graves' hyperthyroidism and ophthalmopathy. Amplified TCR beta CDR3 regions came from RNA transcripts. First-round RT-PCR of the TCR CDR3 relied on the HTBI primer set. TCRdb ran MiXCR on the multiplex PCR reads and lists one entry per CDR3 protein. The repertoire holds more than 300,000 distinct CDR3 sequences, 13% seen once, with around a tenth in the top ten. V lost 7 bases to trimming and J lost 3 bases, with 10 bases between them. This CDR3 is 12 amino acids long. CDR1 and CDR2 from the germline V gene are MDHEN and SYDVKM.

The sample comprised blood. The source of this sequence is a woman younger than 35 with Graves' hyperthyroidism. The chain recombines TRBV28 with TRBJ2-7; the D gene is possibly TRBD1 (6 bases). CDR3 sequence (DNA): TGTGCCAGCAAAGACAGGAACTACGAGCAGTACTTC. Translated: CASKDRNYEQYF.